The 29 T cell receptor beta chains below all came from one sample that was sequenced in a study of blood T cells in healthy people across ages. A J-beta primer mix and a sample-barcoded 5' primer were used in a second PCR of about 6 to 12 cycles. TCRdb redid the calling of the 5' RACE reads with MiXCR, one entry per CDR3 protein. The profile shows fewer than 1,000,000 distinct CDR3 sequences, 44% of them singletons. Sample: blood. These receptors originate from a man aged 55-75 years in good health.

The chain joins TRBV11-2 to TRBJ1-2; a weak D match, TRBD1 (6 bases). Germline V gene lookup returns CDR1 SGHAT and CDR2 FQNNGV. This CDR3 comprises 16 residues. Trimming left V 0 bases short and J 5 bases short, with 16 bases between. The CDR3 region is CASSLELGTQGYGYTF. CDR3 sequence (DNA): TGTGCCAGCAGCTTAGAATTGGGGACCCAGGGGTATGGCTACACCTTC.

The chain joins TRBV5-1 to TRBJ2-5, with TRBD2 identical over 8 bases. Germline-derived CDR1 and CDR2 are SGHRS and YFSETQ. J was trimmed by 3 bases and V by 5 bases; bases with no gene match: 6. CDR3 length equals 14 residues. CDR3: CASRPGGAEETQYF. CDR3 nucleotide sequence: TGCGCCAGCAGGCCCGGGGGGGCCGAAGAGACCCAGTACTTC. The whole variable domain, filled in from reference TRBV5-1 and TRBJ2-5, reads KAGVTQTPRYLIKTRGQQVTLSCSPISGHRSVSWYQQTPGQGLQFLFEYFSETQRNKGNFPGRFSGRQFSNSRSEMNVSTLELGDSALYLCASRPGGAEETQYFGPGTRLLVL.

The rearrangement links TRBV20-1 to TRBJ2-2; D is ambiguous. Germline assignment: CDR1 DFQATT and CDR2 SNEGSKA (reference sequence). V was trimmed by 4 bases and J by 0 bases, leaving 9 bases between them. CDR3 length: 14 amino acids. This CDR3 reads CSATRNSNTGELFF. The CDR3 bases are TGCAGTGCTACCAGGAACTCGAACACCGGGGAGCTGTTTTTT.

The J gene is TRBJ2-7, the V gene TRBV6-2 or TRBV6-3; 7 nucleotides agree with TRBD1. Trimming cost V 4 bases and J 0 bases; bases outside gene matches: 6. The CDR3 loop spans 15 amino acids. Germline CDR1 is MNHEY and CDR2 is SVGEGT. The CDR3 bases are TGTGCCAGCAGTTCCATCGGACAGGCCTCCTACGAGCAGTACTTC. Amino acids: CASSSIGQASYEQYF.

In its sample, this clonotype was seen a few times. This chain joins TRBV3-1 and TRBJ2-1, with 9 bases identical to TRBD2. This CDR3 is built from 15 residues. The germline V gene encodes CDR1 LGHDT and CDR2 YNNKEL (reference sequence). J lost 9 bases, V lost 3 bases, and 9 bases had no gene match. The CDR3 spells CASSQLRGGGGEQFF. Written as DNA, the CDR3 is TGTGCCAGCAGCCAGCTTCGCGGGGGGGGAGGTGAGCAGTTCTTC.

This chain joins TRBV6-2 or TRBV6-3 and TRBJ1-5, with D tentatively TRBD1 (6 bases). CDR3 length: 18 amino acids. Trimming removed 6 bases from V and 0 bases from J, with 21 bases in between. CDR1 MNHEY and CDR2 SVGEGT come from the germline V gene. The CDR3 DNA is TGTGCCAGCAGCCGCGGGACATTAATCGGGACTAGCAATCAGCCCCAGCATTTT. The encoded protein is CASSRGTLIGTSNQPQHF.

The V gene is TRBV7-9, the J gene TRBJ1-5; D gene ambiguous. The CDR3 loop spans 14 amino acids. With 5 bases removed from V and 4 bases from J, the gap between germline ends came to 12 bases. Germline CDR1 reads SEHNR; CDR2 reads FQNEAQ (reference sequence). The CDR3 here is CASSHDGPNQPQHF. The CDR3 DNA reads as TGTGCCAGCAGCCACGACGGACCTAATCAGCCCCAGCATTTT.

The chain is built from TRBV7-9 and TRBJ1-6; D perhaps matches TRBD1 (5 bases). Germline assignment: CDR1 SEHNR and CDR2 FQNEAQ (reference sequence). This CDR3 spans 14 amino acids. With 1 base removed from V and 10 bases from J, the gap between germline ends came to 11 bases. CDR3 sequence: CASSLVAGDSPLHF. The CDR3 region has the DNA TGTGCCAGCAGCTTAGTTGCGGGGGACTCACCCCTCCACTTT.

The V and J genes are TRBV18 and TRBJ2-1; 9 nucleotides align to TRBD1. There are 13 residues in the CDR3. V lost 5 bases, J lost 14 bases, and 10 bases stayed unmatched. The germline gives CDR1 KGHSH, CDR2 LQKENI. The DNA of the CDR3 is TGTGCCAGCTCAAGTAGTACAGGGGGCTCAAAGTTCTTC. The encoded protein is CASSSSTGGSKFF.

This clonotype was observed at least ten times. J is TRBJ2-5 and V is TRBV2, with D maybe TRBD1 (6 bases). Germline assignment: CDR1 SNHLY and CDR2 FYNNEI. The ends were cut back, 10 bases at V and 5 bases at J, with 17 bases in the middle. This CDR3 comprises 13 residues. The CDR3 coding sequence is TGTGCCACCTCAGGGGTGGAAATGGAGACCCAGTACTTC. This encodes CATSGVEMETQYF.

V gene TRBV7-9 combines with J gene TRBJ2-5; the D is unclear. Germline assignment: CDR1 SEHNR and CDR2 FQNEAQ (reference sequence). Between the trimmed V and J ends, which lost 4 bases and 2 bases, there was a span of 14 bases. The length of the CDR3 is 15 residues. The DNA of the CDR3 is TGTGCCAGCAGCTCCCCGGACCCTAGGCAAGAGACCCAGTACTTC. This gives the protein CASSSPDPRQETQYF.

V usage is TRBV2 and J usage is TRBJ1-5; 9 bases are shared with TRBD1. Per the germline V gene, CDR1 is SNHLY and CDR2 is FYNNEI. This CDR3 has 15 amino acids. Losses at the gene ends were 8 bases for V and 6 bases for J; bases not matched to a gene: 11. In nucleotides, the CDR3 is TGTGCCAGCGAAAGCCGGACAGGGGCAGGTCAGCCCCAGCATTTT. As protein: CASESRTGAGQPQHF.

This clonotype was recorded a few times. DNA of the CDR3: TGCAGTGCTAGAATGCCTCCCTCCGGCGTGCAGTACTTC. Translated, it gives CSARMPPSGVQYF. The gene calls are TRBV20-1 and TRBJ2-7; unclear D gene. From germline, CDR1 is DFQATT and CDR2 SNEGSKA (reference sequence). V dropped 2 bases and J dropped 9 bases, with 17 bases sitting between them. The CDR3 runs to 13 residues.

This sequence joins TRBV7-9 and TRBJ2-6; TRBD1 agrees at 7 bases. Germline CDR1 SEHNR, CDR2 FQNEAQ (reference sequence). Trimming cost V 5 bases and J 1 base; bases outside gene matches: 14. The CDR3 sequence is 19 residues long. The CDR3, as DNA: TGTGCCAGCAGCCCTCCCCCTGGACAGGTCCCGTCTGGGGCCAACGTCCTGACTTTC. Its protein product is CASSPPPGQVPSGANVLTF.

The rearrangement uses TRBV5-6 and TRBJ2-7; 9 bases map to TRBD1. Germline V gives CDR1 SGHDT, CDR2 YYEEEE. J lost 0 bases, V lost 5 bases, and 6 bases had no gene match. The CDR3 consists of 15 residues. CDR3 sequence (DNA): TGTGCCAGCAGTCGGGACAGGGCGGGCTCCTACGAGCAGTACTTC. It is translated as CASSRDRAGSYEQYF.

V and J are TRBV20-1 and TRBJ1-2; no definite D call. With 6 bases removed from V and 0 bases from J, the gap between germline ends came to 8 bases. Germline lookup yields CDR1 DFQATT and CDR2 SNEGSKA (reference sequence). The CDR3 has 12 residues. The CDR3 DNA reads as TGCAGTGCGGCAGACGCTAACTATGGCTACACCTTC. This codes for CSAADANYGYTF.

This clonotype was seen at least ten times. CDR3 nucleotide sequence: TGCAGCGTTGACATCTACAATGAGCAGTTCTTC. It encodes CSVDIYNEQFF. This chain joins TRBV29-1 and TRBJ2-1; D ambiguous. Germline lookup yields CDR1 SQVTM and CDR2 ANQGSEA. This CDR3 spans 11 amino acids. Trimming pared 3 bases from V and 3 bases from J, leaving 3 bases between.

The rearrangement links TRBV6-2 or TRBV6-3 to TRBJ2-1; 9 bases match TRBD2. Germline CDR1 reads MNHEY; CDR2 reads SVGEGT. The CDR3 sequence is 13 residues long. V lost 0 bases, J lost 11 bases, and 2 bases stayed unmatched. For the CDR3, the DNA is TGTGCCAGCAGTTACTCCCTAGCGGGGAAGCAGTTCTTC. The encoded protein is CASSYSLAGKQFF.

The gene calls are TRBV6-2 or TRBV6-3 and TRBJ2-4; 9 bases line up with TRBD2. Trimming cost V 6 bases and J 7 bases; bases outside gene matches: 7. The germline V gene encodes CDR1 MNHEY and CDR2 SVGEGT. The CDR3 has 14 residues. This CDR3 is CASRKGLALNIQYF. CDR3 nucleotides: TGTGCCAGCAGGAAGGGACTAGCTCTCAACATTCAGTACTTC.

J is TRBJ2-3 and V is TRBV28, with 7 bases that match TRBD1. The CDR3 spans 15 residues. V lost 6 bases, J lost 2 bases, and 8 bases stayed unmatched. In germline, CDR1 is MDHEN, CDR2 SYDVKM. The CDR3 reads CASRWTGLNTDTQYF. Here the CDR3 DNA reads TGTGCCAGCAGATGGACAGGCCTAAACACAGATACGCAGTATTTT.

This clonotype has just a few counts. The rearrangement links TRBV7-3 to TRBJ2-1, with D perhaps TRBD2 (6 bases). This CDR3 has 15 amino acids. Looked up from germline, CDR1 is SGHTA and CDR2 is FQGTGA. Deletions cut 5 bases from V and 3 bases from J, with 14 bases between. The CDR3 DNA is TGTGCCAGCAGCCCCGGCCCGGGACTCTACAATGAGCAGTTCTTC. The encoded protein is CASSPGPGLYNEQFF.

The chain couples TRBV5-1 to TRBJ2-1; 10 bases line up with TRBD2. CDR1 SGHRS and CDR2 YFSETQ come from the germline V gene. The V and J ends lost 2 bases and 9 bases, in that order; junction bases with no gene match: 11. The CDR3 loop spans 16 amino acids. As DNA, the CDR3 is TGCGCCAGCAGCTTCCTAGGAGCGGGGGGGAGGGGTGAGCAGTTCTTC. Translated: CASSFLGAGGRGEQFF.

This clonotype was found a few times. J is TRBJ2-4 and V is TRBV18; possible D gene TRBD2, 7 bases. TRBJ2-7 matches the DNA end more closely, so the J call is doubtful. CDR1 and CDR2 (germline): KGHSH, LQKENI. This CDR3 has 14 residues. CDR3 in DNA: TGTGCCAGCTCCCCCGGGGAGGGGGACCCCGAGCAGTACTTC. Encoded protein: CASSPGEGDPEQYF.

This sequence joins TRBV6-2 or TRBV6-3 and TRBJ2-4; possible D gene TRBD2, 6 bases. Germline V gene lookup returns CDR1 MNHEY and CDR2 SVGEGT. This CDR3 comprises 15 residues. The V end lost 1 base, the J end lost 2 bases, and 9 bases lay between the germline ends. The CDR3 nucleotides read TGTGCCAGCAGTTACTGGGGGGAGTCCAAAAACATTCAGTACTTC. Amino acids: CASSYWGESKNIQYF.

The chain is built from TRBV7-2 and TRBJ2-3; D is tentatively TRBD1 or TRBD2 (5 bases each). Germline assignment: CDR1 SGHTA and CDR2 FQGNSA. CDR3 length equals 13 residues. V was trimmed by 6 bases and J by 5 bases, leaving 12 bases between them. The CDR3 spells CASRQEARDTQYF. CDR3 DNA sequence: TGTGCCAGCAGACAGGAGGCACGAGATACGCAGTATTTT.

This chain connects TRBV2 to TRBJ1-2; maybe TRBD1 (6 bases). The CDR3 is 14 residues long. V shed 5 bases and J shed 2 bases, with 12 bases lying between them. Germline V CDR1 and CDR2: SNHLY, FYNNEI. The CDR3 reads CASSRTVSNYGYTF. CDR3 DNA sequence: TGTGCCAGCAGTCGGACAGTTTCGAACTATGGCTACACCTTC.

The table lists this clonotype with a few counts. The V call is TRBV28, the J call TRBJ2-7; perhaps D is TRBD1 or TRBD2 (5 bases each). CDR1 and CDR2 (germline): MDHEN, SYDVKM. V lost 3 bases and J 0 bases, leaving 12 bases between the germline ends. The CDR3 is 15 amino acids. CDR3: CASSFRGASSYEQYF. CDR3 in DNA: TGTGCCAGCAGTTTTCGGGGCGCCTCCTCCTACGAGCAGTACTTC.

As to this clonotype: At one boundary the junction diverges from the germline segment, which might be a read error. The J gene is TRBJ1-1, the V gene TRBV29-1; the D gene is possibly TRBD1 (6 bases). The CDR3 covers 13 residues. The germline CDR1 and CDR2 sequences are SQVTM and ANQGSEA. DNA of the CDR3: TGTAGCGTTAACAGGGATATGAACACTGAAGCTTTCTTT. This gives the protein CSVNRDMNTEAFF.

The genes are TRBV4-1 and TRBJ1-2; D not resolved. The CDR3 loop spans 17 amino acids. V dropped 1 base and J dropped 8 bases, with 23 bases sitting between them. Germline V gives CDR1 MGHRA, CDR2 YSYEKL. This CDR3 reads CASSQGAARSSVSGYTF. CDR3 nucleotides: TGCGCCAGCAGCCAAGGGGCAGCCCGGAGCTCCGTGAGCGGCTACACCTTC.